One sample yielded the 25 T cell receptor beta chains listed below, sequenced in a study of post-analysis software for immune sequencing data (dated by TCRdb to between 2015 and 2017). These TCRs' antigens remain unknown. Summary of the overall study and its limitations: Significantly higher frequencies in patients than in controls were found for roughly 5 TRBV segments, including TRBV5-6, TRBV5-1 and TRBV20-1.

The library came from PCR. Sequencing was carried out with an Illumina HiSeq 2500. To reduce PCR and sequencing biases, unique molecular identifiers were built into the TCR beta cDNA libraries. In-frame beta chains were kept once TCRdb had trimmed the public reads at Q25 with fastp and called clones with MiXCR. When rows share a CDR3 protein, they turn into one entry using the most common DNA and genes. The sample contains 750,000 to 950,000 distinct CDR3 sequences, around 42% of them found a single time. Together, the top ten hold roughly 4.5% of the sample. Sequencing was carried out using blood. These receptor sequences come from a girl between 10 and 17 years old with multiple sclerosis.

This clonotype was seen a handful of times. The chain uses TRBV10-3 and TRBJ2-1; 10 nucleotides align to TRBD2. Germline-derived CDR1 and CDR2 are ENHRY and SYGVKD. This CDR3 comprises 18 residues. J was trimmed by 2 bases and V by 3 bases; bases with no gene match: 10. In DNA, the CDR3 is TGTGCCATCAGTGATACTAGCGGGACCCCGGACACCTACAATGAGCAGTTCTTC. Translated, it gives CAISDTSGTPDTYNEQFF.

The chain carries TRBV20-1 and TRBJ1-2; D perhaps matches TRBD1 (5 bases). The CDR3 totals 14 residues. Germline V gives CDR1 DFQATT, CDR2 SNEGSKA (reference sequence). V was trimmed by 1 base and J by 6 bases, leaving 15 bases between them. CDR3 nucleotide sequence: TGCAGTGCTAGAGGGGGCCCGTCCGCGGATGGCTACACCTTC. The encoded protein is CSARGGPSADGYTF.

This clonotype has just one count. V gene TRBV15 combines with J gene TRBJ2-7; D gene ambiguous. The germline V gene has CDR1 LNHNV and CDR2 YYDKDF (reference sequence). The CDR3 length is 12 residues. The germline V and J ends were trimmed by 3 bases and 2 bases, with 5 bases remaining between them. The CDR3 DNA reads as TGTGCCACCAGCAGGGAAACCTACGAGCAGTACTTC. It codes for CATSRETYEQYF.

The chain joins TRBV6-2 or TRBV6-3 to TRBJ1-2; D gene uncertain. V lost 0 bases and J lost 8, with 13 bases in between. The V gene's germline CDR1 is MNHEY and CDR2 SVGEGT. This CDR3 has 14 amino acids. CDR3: CASSYSAQPGGYTF. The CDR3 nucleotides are TGTGCCAGCAGTTACTCAGCACAGCCCGGCGGCTACACCTTC.

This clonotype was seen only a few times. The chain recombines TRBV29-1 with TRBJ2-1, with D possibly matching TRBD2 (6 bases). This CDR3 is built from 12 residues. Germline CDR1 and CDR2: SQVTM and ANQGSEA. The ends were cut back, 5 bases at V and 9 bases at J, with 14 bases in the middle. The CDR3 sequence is CSVRRGGSEQFF. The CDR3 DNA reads TGCAGCGTTAGAAGGGGAGGAAGTGAGCAGTTCTTC.

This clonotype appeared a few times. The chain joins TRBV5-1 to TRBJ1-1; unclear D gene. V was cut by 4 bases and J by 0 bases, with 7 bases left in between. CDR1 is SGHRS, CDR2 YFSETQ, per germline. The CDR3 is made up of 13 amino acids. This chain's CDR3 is CASSGRVNTEAFF. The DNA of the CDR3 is TGCGCCAGCAGCGGGAGGGTGAACACTGAAGCTTTCTTT. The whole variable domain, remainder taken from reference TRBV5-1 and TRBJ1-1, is KAGVTQTPRYLIKTRGQQVTLSCSPISGHRSVSWYQQTPGQGLQFLFEYFSETQRNKGNFPGRFSGRQFSNSRSEMNVSTLELGDSALYLCASSGRVNTEAFFGQGTRLTVV.

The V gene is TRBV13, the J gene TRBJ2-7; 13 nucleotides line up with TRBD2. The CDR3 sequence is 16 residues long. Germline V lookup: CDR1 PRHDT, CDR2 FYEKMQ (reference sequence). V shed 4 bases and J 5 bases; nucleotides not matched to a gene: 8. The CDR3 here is CASSWQGLAGNHEQYF. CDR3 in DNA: TGTGCCAGCAGCTGGCAGGGACTAGCGGGAAATCACGAGCAGTACTTC.

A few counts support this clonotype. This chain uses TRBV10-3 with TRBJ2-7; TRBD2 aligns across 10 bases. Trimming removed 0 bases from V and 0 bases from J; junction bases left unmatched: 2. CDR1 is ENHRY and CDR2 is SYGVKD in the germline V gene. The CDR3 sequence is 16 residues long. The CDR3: CAISESASGGSYEQYF. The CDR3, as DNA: TGTGCCATCAGTGAGTCGGCTAGCGGGGGCTCCTACGAGCAGTACTTC.

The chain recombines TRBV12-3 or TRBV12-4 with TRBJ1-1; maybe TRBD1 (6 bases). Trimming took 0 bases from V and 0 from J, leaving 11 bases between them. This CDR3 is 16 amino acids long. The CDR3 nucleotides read TGTGCCAGCAGTTTAGCGGGGGGGCTCCTGAACACTGAAGCTTTCTTT. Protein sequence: CASSLAGGLLNTEAFF.

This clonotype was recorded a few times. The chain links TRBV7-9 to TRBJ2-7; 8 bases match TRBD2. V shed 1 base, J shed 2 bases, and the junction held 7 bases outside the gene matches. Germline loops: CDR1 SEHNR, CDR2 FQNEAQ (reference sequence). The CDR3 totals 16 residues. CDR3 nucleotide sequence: TGTGCCAGCAGCTTAGGCCTAGCGGGTCGTACCTACGAGCAGTACTTC. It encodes CASSLGLAGRTYEQYF.

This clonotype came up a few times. CDR3 amino acids: CSWGGRETQYF. The CDR3 nucleotides read TGCAGCTGGGGGGGTCGAGAGACCCAGTACTTC. The rearrangement joins TRBV29-1 to TRBJ2-5, with 7 bases fitting TRBD2. Germline CDR1 and CDR2: SQVTM and ANQGSEA. This CDR3 is 11 amino acids long. Germline trimming cut 8 bases from V and 4 bases from J; bases unmatched to any gene: 4.

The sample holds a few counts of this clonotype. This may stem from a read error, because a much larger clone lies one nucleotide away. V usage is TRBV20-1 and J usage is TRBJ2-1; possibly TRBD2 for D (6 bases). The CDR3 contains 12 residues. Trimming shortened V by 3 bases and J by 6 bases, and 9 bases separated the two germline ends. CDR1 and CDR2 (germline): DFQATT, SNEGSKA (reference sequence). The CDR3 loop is CSARVSGNEQFF. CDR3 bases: TGCAGTGCTAGGGTTAGCGGCAATGAGCAGTTCTTC.

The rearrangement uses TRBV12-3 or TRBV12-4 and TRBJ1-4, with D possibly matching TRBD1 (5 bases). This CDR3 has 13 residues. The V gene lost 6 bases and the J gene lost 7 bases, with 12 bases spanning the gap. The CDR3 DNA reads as TGTGCCAGCAGGCGGGGGAGTAGTGAAAAACTGTTTTTT. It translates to CASRRGSSEKLFF.

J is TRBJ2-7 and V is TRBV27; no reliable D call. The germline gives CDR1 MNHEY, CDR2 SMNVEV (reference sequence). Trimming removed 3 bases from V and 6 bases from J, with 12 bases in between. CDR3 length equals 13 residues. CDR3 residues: CASSFGSLSEQYF. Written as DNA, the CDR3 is TGTGCCAGCAGTTTTGGGTCCCTCTCCGAGCAGTACTTC.

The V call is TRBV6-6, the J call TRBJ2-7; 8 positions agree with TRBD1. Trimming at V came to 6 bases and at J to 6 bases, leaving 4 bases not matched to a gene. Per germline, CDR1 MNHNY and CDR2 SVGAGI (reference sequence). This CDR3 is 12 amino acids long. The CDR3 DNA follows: TGTGCCAGCAGGGACAGGGCGGGCGAGCAGTACTTC. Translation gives CASRDRAGEQYF.

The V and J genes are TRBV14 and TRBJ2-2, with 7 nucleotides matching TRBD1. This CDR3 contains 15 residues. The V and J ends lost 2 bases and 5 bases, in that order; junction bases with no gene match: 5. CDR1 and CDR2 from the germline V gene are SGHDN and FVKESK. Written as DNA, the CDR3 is TGTGCCAGCAGCCAAAACAGGGGTGGAACCGGGGAGCTGTTTTTT. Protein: CASSQNRGGTGELFF.

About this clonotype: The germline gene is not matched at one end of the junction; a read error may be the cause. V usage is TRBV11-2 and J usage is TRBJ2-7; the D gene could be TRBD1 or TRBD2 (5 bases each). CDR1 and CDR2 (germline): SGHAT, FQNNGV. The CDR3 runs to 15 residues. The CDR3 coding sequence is TGTGCCAGCAGCGTAGATCGGGGCAGGGTCAACGAGCAGTACTTC. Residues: CASSVDRGRVNEQYF.

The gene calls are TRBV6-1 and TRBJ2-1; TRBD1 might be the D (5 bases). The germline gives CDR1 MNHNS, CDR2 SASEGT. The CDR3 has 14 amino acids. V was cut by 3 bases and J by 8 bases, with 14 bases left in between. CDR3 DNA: TGTGCCAGCAGTGAGAGCCTCGTAGGGGATGAGCAGTTCTTC. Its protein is CASSESLVGDEQFF.

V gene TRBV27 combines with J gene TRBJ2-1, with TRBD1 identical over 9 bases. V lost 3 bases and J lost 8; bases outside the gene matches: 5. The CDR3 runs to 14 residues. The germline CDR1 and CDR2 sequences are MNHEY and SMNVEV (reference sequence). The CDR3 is CASSFRGTGHEQFF. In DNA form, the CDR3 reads TGTGCCAGCAGTTTCCGCGGGACAGGGCATGAGCAGTTCTTC.

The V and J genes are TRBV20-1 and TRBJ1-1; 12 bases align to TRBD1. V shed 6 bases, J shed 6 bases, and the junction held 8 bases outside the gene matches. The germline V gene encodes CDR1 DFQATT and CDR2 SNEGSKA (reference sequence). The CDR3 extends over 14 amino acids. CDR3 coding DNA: TGCAGTGCGGGACAGGGGGCGGCCCCACCTGAAGCTTTCTTT. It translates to CSAGQGAAPPEAFF.

CDR3 sequence: CASSRLADTPYEQYF. The CDR3 nucleotides are TGTGCCAGCAGCCGACTAGCGGATACCCCCTACGAGCAGTACTTC. The genes are TRBV6-5 and TRBJ2-7, with 9 bases that match TRBD2. V lost 6 bases to trimming and J lost 2 bases; unmatched junction nucleotides: 8. This CDR3 region has 15 residues. Germline V lookup: CDR1 MNHEY, CDR2 SVGAGI.

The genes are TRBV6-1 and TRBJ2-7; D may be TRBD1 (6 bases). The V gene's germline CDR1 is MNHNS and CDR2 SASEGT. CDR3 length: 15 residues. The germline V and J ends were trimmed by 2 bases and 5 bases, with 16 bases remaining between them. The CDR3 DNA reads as TGTGCCAGCAGTGAATGGTTCAGGGGAGAGAACGAGCAGTACTTC. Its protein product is CASSEWFRGENEQYF.

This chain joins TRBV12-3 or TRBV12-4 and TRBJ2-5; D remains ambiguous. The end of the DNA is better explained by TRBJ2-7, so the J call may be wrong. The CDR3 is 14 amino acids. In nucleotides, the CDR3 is TGTGCCAGCAGTCCGAGGACGATCTTCTACGAGCAGTACTTC. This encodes CASSPRTIFYEQYF.

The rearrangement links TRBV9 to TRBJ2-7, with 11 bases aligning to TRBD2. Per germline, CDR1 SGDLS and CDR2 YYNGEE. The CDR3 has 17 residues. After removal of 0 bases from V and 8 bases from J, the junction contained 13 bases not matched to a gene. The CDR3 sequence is CASSVAPQTSGVGKQYF. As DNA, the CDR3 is TGTGCCAGCAGCGTAGCCCCCCAGACTAGCGGGGTAGGGAAGCAGTACTTC.

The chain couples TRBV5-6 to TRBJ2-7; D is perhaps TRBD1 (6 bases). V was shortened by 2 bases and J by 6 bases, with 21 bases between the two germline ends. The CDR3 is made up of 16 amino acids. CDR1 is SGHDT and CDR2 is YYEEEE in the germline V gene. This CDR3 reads CASSFPQGELGGEQYF. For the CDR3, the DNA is TGTGCCAGCAGCTTTCCCCAAGGGGAGTTAGGGGGCGAGCAGTACTTC. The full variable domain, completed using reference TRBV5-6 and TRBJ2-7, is DAGVTQSPTHLIKTRGQQVTLRCSPKSGHDTVSWYQQALGQGPQFIFQYYEEEERQRGNFPDRFSGHQFPNYSSELNVNALLLGDSALYLCASSFPQGELGGEQYFGPGTRLTVT.